This passage covers 9 T cell receptor beta chains from one sample sequenced in a study of beta chain features in type 1 diabetes. Since all of the isolated RNA was reverse transcribed, expressed TCRB transcripts were what got sequenced. Measured with immunoSEQ multiplex PCR; TCRdb has only the in-frame clones, and not every one. The sample has about 150,000 clones, 11% seen once. Sequenced material: central memory CD4+ T cells from blood. The receptors stem from a man between 18 and 29 years old in good health.

The chain combines TRBV7-3 with TRBJ2-2; 7 nucleotides match TRBD1. This CDR3 is 17 amino acids long. Germline V CDR1 and CDR2: SGHTA, FQGTGA. Trimming cost V 4 bases and J 0 bases; bases outside gene matches: 8. In DNA, the CDR3 is TGTGCCAGCAGCTCCCCGGGACAGAGCTCGAACACCGGGGAGCTGTTTTTT. It yields the protein CASSSPGQSSNTGELFF.

The chain joins TRBV28 to TRBJ2-7; D unclear. The germline gives CDR1 MDHEN, CDR2 SYDVKM. V lost 4 bases and J 3 bases, leaving 4 bases between the germline ends. This CDR3 is built from 11 residues. The CDR3 sequence is CASSWDYEQYF. DNA of the CDR3: TGTGCCAGCAGTTGGGACTACGAGCAGTACTTC.

The sample holds one count of this clone. The CDR3 reads CASSFRMGGTEAFF. CDR3 nucleotides: TGTGCCAGCAGTTTTAGGATGGGGGGCACTGAAGCTTTCTTT. This sequence joins TRBV28 and TRBJ1-1; tentative D call: TRBD1 (5 bases). There are 14 residues in the CDR3. Germline V gives CDR1 MDHEN, CDR2 SYDVKM. The ends were cut back, 3 bases at V and 4 bases at J, with 12 bases in the middle.

This clone was seen repeatedly, ten times or more. The chain combines TRBV28 with TRBJ2-4, with 8 bases lining up with TRBD2. The V gene end was trimmed by 5 bases and the J gene end by 5 bases; junction bases not matched to a gene: 8. Looked up from germline, CDR1 is MDHEN and CDR2 is SYDVKM. This CDR3 region has 15 residues. CDR3 sequence (DNA): TGTGCCAGCAGTAGTAGCGGGGAGGGGCAAAACATTCAGTACTTC. Amino acids: CASSSSGEGQNIQYF.

This rearrangement joins TRBV7-9 to TRBJ2-7; 7 bases map to TRBD1. After removal of 1 base from V and 3 bases from J, the junction contained 6 bases not matched to a gene. The CDR3 is 15 amino acids. The germline V gene encodes CDR1 SEHNR and CDR2 FQNEAQ (reference sequence). CDR3 sequence reads: CASSLETQGVYEQYF. CDR3 nucleotides: TGTGCCAGCAGCTTAGAAACCCAGGGGGTCTACGAGCAGTACTTC.

This clone was detected only a few times. The chain uses TRBV5-1 and TRBJ2-1; D possibly corresponds to TRBD2 (6 bases). V gave up 0 bases and J gave up 7 bases, with 14 bases separating them. The CDR3 is 15 residues long. Germline V gene data show CDR1 as SGHRS and CDR2 as YFSETQ. DNA for the CDR3: TGCGCCAGCAGCTTGGTTACGGGAGCAGAGAATGAGCAGTTCTTC. This codes for CASSLVTGAENEQFF. Full variable domain (remainder filled in from reference TRBV5-1 and TRBJ2-1): KAGVTQTPRYLIKTRGQQVTLSCSPISGHRSVSWYQQTPGQGLQFLFEYFSETQRNKGNFPGRFSGRQFSNSRSEMNVSTLELGDSALYLCASSLVTGAENEQFFGPGTRLTVL.

The chain is built from TRBV4-2 and TRBJ1-3; unclear D gene. Trimming pared 2 bases from V and 0 bases from J, leaving 8 bases between. The CDR3 loop spans 15 amino acids. Germline CDR1 is LGHNA and CDR2 is YNFKEQ. CDR3 coding DNA: TGTGCCAGCAGCCAACGCGGGGTCTCTGGAAACACCATATATTTT. Protein sequence: CASSQRGVSGNTIYF.

This clone appeared once. J is TRBJ2-7 and V is TRBV7-2; 10 bases line up with TRBD1. The CDR3 extends over 15 amino acids. V lost 1 base to trimming and J lost 2 bases; unmatched junction nucleotides: 2. Germline CDR1 reads SGHTA; CDR2 reads FQGNSA. CDR3: CASSLGQGAAYEQYF. In DNA form, the CDR3 reads TGTGCCAGCAGCTTAGGACAGGGGGCTGCCTACGAGCAGTACTTC.

This clone turned up a few times. The CDR3 sequence is CASSLEGGTQYF. The CDR3 region has the DNA TGTGCCAGCAGCTTAGAGGGCGGGACCCAGTACTTC. V is TRBV7-9 and J is TRBJ2-5; D is ambiguous. V lost 1 base and J 7 bases, leaving 7 bases between the germline ends. This CDR3 is 12 amino acids long. Germline assignment: CDR1 SEHNR and CDR2 FQNEAQ (reference sequence).